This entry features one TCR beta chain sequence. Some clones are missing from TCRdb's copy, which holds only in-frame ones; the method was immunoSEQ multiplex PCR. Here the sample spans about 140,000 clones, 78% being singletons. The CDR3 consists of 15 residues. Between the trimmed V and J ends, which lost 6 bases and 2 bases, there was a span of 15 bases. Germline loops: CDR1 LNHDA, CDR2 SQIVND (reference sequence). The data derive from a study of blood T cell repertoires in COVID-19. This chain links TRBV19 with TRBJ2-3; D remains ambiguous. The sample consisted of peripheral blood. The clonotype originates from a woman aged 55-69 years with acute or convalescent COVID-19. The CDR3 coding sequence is TGTGCCAGTAGCCACGGCAGCAGACTCACAGATACGCAGTATTTT. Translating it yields CASSHGSRLTDTQYF.